The next 21 T cell receptor beta chains were all read from a single sample in a study of human T cells and chemical hapten exposure. Using its own MiXCR run on the RACE reads, TCRdb lists one record per CDR3 protein. Among some 83,000 distinct CDR3 sequences listed, roughly 10% were seen once. Time point meaning: patch test 1, 2 weeks after DPC sensitization. Indicated treatment: therapeutic diphenylcyclopropenone sensitization with weekly scalp DPC. The sample was whole blood, taken in connection with sensitization to the hapten diphenylcyclopropenone (DPC). The receptors shown here come from a woman aged 45-65 years with alopecia areata. Some clones in this sample may be carry-over from other donors' samples.

The V gene is TRBV6-5, the J gene TRBJ2-6; D unclear. The germline V and J ends were trimmed by 5 bases and 0 bases, with 8 bases remaining between them. Germline-derived CDR1 and CDR2 are MNHEY and SVGAGI. This CDR3 is 15 amino acids long. CDR3 region: CASSDGFSGANVLTF. In nucleotides, the CDR3 is TGTGCCAGCAGTGACGGTTTCTCTGGGGCCAACGTCCTGACTTTC.

The rearrangement uses TRBV12-3 or TRBV12-4 and TRBJ2-7, with a weak D call TRBD2 (6 bases). There are 21 residues in the CDR3. The V end lost 5 bases, the J end lost 1 base, and 33 bases lay between the germline ends. The CDR3 loop reads CASSLLVGEAAGTPPSYEQYF. CDR3 nucleotides: TGTGCCAGCAGTCTCCTGGTAGGGGAGGCCGCCGGGACTCCTCCTTCCTACGAGCAGTACTTC.

The V call is TRBV5-1, the J call TRBJ2-7; D not resolved. With 0 bases removed from V and 5 bases from J, the gap between germline ends came to 15 bases. Germline CDR1 and CDR2: SGHRS and YFSETQ. This CDR3 has 15 residues. The CDR3: CASSLDTVTQNEQYF. The DNA for the CDR3 is TGCGCCAGCAGCTTGGATACGGTTACTCAGAACGAGCAGTACTTC.

This clonotype was counted ten times or more. The V call is TRBV27, the J call TRBJ2-6; possibly TRBD1 for D (5 bases). The V end was cut by 6 bases, the J end by 4 bases, with 13 bases between. The CDR3 covers 15 residues. Germline V gene sequence: CDR1 MNHEY, CDR2 SMNVEV (reference sequence). CDR3 bases: TGTGCCAGCAGCCAAGGGTACAGGGGGGCCAACGTCCTGACTTTC. The encoded protein is CASSQGYRGANVLTF.

This clonotype has a handful of counts. The chain uses TRBV29-1 and TRBJ2-2; a possible D gene is TRBD2 (6 bases). The V end was cut by 3 bases, the J end by 4 bases, with 12 bases between. Per the germline V gene, CDR1 is SQVTM and CDR2 is ANQGSEA. The CDR3 covers 14 residues. The CDR3: CSVEAGRLTGELFF. The CDR3 nucleotides are TGCAGCGTTGAGGCGGGGAGACTCACCGGGGAGCTGTTTTTT.

The V and J genes are TRBV4-2 and TRBJ2-3; D might be TRBD1 (5 bases). CDR3 length: 16 residues. V lost 2 bases and J 2 bases, leaving 14 bases between the germline ends. Looked up from germline, CDR1 is LGHNA and CDR2 is YNFKEQ. In nucleotides, the CDR3 is TGTGCCAGCAGCCAACGGTCAATCGGACACACAGATACGCAGTATTTT. This codes for CASSQRSIGHTDTQYF.

This clonotype was seen ten or more times. The chain uses TRBV14 and TRBJ1-6; D not resolved. The CDR3 has 15 residues. Trimming cost V 0 bases and J 8 bases, with 11 bases left between them. Per germline, CDR1 SGHDN and CDR2 FVKESK. CDR3 region: CASSQDPGRDSPLHF. CDR3 nucleotides: TGTGCCAGCAGCCAAGATCCGGGTAGAGATTCACCCCTCCACTTT.

There are many counts of this clonotype. This chain uses TRBV20-1 with TRBJ2-7; D gene uncertain. V lost 5 bases to trimming and J lost 3 bases, with 8 bases between them. This CDR3 spans 11 amino acids. Germline assignment: CDR1 DFQATT and CDR2 SNEGSKA (reference sequence). As DNA, the CDR3 is TGCAGTGCTTCCCTAGACTACGAGCAGTACTTC. This sequence encodes CSASLDYEQYF.

This clonotype was detected a few times. The J gene is TRBJ1-6, the V gene TRBV18; tentatively, D is TRBD1 (6 bases). With 3 bases removed from V and 7 bases from J, the gap between germline ends came to 13 bases. Germline V CDR1 and CDR2: KGHSH, LQKENI. This CDR3 has 15 residues. CDR3 bases: TGTGCCAGCTCACCCCTCGACAGGAACAATTCACCCCTCCACTTT. Its translation is CASSPLDRNNSPLHF.

This clonotype was picked up many times. The chain combines TRBV18 with TRBJ1-2; the D gene is possibly TRBD1 (5 bases). Germline V gene data show CDR1 as KGHSH and CDR2 as LQKENI. CDR3 length: 14 amino acids. Trimming took 3 bases from V and 4 from J, leaving 12 bases between them. Here the CDR3 reads CASSPNGGRYGYTF. As DNA, the CDR3 is TGTGCCAGCTCACCTAACGGGGGTCGCTATGGCTACACCTTC.

This clonotype was detected a few times. The rearrangement uses TRBV5-6 and TRBJ2-7; D remains unclear. The CDR3 contains 16 residues. Trimming stripped 4 bases from V and 1 base from J, with 18 bases between. Germline CDR1 SGHDT, CDR2 YYEEEE. CDR3: CASSPASWAVSYEQYF. The CDR3 region has the DNA TGTGCCAGCAGCCCGGCGTCATGGGCAGTTTCCTACGAGCAGTACTTC.

This clonotype was picked up a small number of times. The V call is TRBV5-4, the J call TRBJ1-1; a weak D match, TRBD1 (5 bases). Trimming pared 4 bases from V and 6 bases from J, leaving 19 bases between. Per the germline V gene, CDR1 is SGHNT and CDR2 is YYREEE (reference sequence). CDR3 length: 15 amino acids. Here the CDR3 DNA reads TGTGCCAGCAGCCTCCCCACCGGGGGGAATCCTGAAGCTTTCTTT. It yields the protein CASSLPTGGNPEAFF.

The chain links TRBV7-2 to TRBJ1-2; D call uncertain. The CDR3 has 13 residues. Looked up from germline, CDR1 is SGHTA and CDR2 is FQGNSA. Trimming shortened V by 5 bases and J by 3 bases, and 10 bases separated the two germline ends. CDR3 nucleotides: TGTGCCAGCAGCCCCGTCACGGACTATGGCTACACCTTC. It yields the protein CASSPVTDYGYTF.

This clonotype has a count of ten or more. This chain uses TRBV7-9 with TRBJ1-4; D possibly corresponds to TRBD1 (6 bases). V gave up 2 bases and J gave up 5 bases, with 12 bases separating them. The CDR3 length is 15 residues. CDR1 is SEHNR and CDR2 is FQNEAQ in the germline V gene (reference sequence). The CDR3 reads CASSLYGGLNEKLFF. The CDR3 nucleotides read TGTGCCAGCAGCTTATACGGGGGCCTAAATGAAAAACTGTTTTTT.

This clonotype was counted only a few times. The chain is built from TRBV11-3 and TRBJ2-3; TRBD1 agrees at 9 bases. Germline CDR1 is SGHNT and CDR2 is YENEEA. The CDR3 extends over 15 amino acids. With 5 bases clipped from V and 5 bases from J, the junction kept 8 bases outside the gene matches. CDR3 sequence (DNA): TGTGCCAGCAGCGCCGGGACAGGGTCGCAAGATACGCAGTATTTT. It translates to CASSAGTGSQDTQYF.

The J gene is TRBJ2-3, the V gene TRBV28; D remains ambiguous. Germline CDR1 and CDR2: MDHEN and SYDVKM. V gave up 6 bases and J gave up 4 bases, with 11 bases separating them. The CDR3 length is 13 residues. CDR3 region: CASRPLGADTQYF. In DNA, the CDR3 is TGTGCCAGCAGACCCCTTGGCGCAGATACGCAGTATTTT. Filled out from reference TRBV28 and TRBJ2-3, the complete variable domain reads DVKVTQSSRYLVKRTGEKVFLECVQDMDHENMFWYRQDPGLGLRLIYFSYDVKMKEKGDIPEGYSVSREKKERFSLILESASTNQTSMYLCASRPLGADTQYFGPGTRLTVL.

The chain uses TRBV5-1 and TRBJ2-1, with D perhaps matching TRBD1 or TRBD2 (6 bases each). The V gene lost 4 bases and the J gene lost 10 bases, with 12 bases spanning the gap. Germline V gene data show CDR1 as SGHRS and CDR2 as YFSETQ. CDR3 length: 12 residues. DNA of the CDR3: TGCGCCAGCAGCCTGAAGGGGGGCGAGCAGTTCTTC. This codes for CASSLKGGEQFF.

This clonotype occurred a few times. This chain joins TRBV7-2 and TRBJ2-3, with TRBD2 matching 8 bases. Germline V lookup: CDR1 SGHTA, CDR2 FQGNSA. The CDR3 has 18 residues. V lost 5 bases and J lost 0; bases outside the gene matches: 13. CDR3 coding DNA: TGTGCCAGCAGCCAACGCGGAGCGGGAGCTCAGAGCACAGATACGCAGTATTTT. Translation: CASSQRGAGAQSTDTQYF. Full variable domain (rest looked up from reference TRBV7-2 and TRBJ2-3): GAGVSQSPSNKVTEKGKDVELRCDPISGHTALYWYRQSLGQGLEFLIYFQGNSAPDKSGLPSDRFSAERTGGSVSTLTIQRTQQEDSAVYLCASSQRGAGAQSTDTQYFGPGTRLTVL.

The chain carries TRBV12-3 or TRBV12-4 and TRBJ1-4; weak D call: TRBD1 (5 bases). V lost 6 bases and J lost 6, with 14 bases in between. The CDR3 is 14 amino acids. The CDR3 region is CASSRGGSDEKLFF. The CDR3 coding sequence is TGTGCCAGCAGCCGCGGGGGGTCCGATGAAAAACTGTTTTTT.

This clonotype counts as medium-sized. The chain has TRBV6-1 and TRBJ1-1; maybe TRBD1 (5 bases). The CDR3 is 13 residues long. Germline assignment: CDR1 MNHNS and CDR2 SASEGT. The V gene lost 3 bases and the J gene lost 1 base, with 6 bases spanning the gap. The CDR3: CASSDRENTEAFF. The CDR3, as DNA: TGTGCCAGCAGTGACAGGGAGAACACTGAAGCTTTCTTT.

This clonotype was seen a handful of times. This sequence joins TRBV19 and TRBJ1-5; a possible D gene is TRBD1 (5 bases). CDR1 is LNHDA and CDR2 is SQIVND in the germline V gene (reference sequence). The CDR3 sequence is 13 residues long. V lost 5 bases and J lost 5, with 10 bases in between. The CDR3: CASSWGVYQPQHF. The CDR3 nucleotides are TGTGCCAGTAGTTGGGGGGTTTATCAGCCCCAGCATTTT.